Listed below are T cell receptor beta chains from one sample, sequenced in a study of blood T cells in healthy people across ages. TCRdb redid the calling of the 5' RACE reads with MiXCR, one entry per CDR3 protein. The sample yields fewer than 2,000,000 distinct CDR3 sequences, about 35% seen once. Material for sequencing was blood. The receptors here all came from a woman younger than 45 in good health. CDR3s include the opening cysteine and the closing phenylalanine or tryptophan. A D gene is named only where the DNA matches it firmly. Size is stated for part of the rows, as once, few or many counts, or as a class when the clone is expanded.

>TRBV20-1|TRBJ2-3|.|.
TGCAGTGCTAGAGATCACCGGGGTGCAGATACGCGGTATTTT
CSARDHRGADTRYF
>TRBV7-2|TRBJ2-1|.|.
TGTGCCAGCAGCGTGAGACAGTTATACAATAAGCAGTTCTTC
CASSVRQLYNKQFF
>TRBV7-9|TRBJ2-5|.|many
TGTGCCAGCAGCTTTTCCGGGGATTACCAAGAGACCCAGTACTTC
CASSFSGDYQETQYF
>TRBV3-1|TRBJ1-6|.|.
TGTGCCAGCAGCCAAGACTTCCGAGGTTCACCCCTCCACTTT
CASSQDFRGSPLHF
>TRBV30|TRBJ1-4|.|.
TGTGCCTGGGCAACGGGGCTCGAGACTGAAAAACTGTTTTTT
CAWATGLETEKLFF
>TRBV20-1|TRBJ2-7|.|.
TGCAGTGCTAGAGATACGCGTGGGCTAGGTTACGAGCAGTACTTC
CSARDTRGLGYEQYF
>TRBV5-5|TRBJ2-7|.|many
TGTGCCAGCAGCTTGGTTGCGACGAGCTACGAGCAGTACTTC
CASSLVATSYEQYF
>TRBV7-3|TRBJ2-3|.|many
TGTGCCAGCAGCTTCGACTCCAACACAGATACGCAGTATTTT
CASSFDSNTDTQYF
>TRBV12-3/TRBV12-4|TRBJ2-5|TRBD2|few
TGTGCCAGCAGTTTCAGCGCAACTAGCGGGGGTGAGACCCAGTACTTC
CASSFSATSGGETQYF
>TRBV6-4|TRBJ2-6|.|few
TGTGCCAGCAGTGATGGTCTGGCCAACGTCCTGACTTTC
CASSDGLANVLTF
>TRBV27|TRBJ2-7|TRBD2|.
TGTGCCAGCAGTTTACCGCTGGGACTAGTGGGCCATATGCCCTACGAGCAGTACTTC
CASSLPLGLVGHMPYEQYF
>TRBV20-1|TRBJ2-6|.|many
TGCAGTGCTAGTACCGCGAGCTCTGGGGCCAACGTCCTGACTTTC
CSASTASSGANVLTF
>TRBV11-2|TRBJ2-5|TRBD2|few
TGTGCCAGCAGGATCCGGGACTACCCCGGGGAGACCCAGTACTTC
CASRIRDYPGETQYF
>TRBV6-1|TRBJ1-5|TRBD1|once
TGTGCCAGCACAAAGCACGGACAGGGGAATCAGCCCCAGCATTTT
CASTKHGQGNQPQHF
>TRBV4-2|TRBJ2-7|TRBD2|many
TGTGCCAGCAGCCAAGACCAAACCCTCAGCGGGGGGGCTCGGGAGCAGTACTTC
CASSQDQTLSGGAREQYF
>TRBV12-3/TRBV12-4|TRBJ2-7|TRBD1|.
TGTGCCAGCAGTTCCTCCTACGGGACAGGGGAGCAGTACTTC
CASSSSYGTGEQYF
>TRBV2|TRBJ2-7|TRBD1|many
TGTGCCAGCATTAGACAGGGGACAGACGAGCAGTACTTC
CASIRQGTDEQYF
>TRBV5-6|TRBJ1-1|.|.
TGTGCCAGCATAGGCCGGGGCACTGAAGCTTTCTTT
CASIGRGTEAFF
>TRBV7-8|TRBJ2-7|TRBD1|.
TGTGCCAGCAGCTTACCGACAGGGGAGAGTTCTACCGGCGAGCAGTACTTC
CASSLPTGESSTGEQYF
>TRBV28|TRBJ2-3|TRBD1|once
TGTGCCAGCAGTTTCTCCGGACAGGCGAGAAGCACAGATACGCAGTATTTT
CASSFSGQARSTDTQYF
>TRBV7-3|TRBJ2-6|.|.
TGTGCCAGCAGCACTAAACCCTCTGGGGCCAACGCCCTGACTTTC
CASSTKPSGANALTF
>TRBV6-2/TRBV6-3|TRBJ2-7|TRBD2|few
TGTGCCAGCAGTCGACTAGCGGGACCCCGCTACGAGCAGTACTTC
CASSRLAGPRYEQYF
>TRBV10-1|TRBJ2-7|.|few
TGCGCCAGCAGTGAGAGCAGGGGAAAGCAGTACTTC
CASSESRGKQYF
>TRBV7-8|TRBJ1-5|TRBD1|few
TGTGCCAGCAGCCCCCGACAGGGACCCGTAGCAAATCAGCCCCAGCATTTT
CASSPRQGPVANQPQHF
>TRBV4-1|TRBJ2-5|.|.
TGCGCCAGCAGCCAGGGCGGACCTTACGGGCAGTACTTC
CASSQGGPYGQYF
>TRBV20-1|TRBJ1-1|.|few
TGCAGTGCTCTAAGGGGGAGGGGCAACACTGAAGCTTTCTTT
CSALRGRGNTEAFF
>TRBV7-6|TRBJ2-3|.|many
TGTGCCAGCAGCTTTCAGAGTACAGATACGCAGTATTTT
CASSFQSTDTQYF
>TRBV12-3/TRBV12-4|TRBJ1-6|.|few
TGTGCCAGCAGTTTTGGGGGGGCGTCCTATAATTCACCCCTCCACTTT
CASSFGGASYNSPLHF
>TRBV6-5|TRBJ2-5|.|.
TGTGCCAGCAGCCCCCCTTCGGGGTTCGGGACCCAGTACTTC
CASSPPSGFGTQYF
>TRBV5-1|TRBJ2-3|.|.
TGCGCCAGCAGCTACTCAGGTAGTCGAGGCACAGATACGCAGTATTTT
CASSYSGSRGTDTQYF
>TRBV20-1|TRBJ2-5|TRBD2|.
TGCAGTGCTAGAGAGGTTAGCGGGAGGGGGAAGACCCAGTACTTC
CSAREVSGRGKTQYF
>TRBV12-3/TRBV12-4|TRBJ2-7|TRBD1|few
TGTGCCAGCAGTTTAAACCAGGGGGCCATCTCCTACGAGCAGTACTTC
CASSLNQGAISYEQYF
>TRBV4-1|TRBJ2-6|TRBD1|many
TGCGCCAGCAGCCAAGATGGGCAGGGGGCCTCTGGGGCCAACGTCCTGACTTTC
CASSQDGQGASGANVLTF
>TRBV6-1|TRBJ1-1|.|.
TGTGCCATCCCTGGGGCCCTGAACACTGAAGCTTTCTTT
CAIPGALNTEAFF
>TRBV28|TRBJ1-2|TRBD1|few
TGTGCCAGCAGTTCAGGGGGGTGGGCCTATGGCTACACCTTC
CASSSGGWAYGYTF
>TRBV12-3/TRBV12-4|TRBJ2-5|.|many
TGTGCCAGCACCCGCGATGGGAGCCAAGAGACCCAGTACTTC
CASTRDGSQETQYF
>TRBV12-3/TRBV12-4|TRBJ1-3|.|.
TGTGCCAGCACCCGAGGGGGGAGAGCCTCTGGAAACACCATATATTTT
CASTRGGRASGNTIYF
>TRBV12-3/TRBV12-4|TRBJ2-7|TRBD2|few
TGTGCCGGCAGTTCCGGACTAGCTTCGGTCTACGAGCAGTACTTC
CAGSSGLASVYEQYF
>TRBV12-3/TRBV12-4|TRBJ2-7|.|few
TGTGCCAGCAGTTTCAAGGGTCTCCACGAGCAGTACTTC
CASSFKGLHEQYF
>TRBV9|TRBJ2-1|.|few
TGTGCCAGCAGCGTAGGACTAGGAACTTACAATGAGCAGTTCTTC
CASSVGLGTYNEQFF
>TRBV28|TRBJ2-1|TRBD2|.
TGTGCCAGCAGGCTCAGGACTAGCGGATACAATGAGCAGTTCTTC
CASRLRTSGYNEQFF
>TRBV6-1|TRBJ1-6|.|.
TGTGCCAGCAGAAATGCCTATGGTTCACCCCTCCACTTT
CASRNAYGSPLHF
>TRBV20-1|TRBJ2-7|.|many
TGCAGTGCTAGAAGTATTCCCGAGCAGTACTTC
CSARSIPEQYF
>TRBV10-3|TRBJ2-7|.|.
TGTGCCATCAGGGATACAGGGACGAGCTCCTACGAGCAGTACTTC
CAIRDTGTSSYEQYF
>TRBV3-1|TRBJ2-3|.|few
TGTGCCAGTGAGGTCGCGGGAACCACAGATACGCAGTATTTT
CASEVAGTTDTQYF
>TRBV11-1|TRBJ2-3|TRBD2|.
TGTGCCAGCAGCGTACTGACTAGCGGTTATAGCACAGATACGCAGTATTTT
CASSVLTSGYSTDTQYF
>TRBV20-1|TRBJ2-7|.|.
TGCAGTGCTAACCCGAGGGGCGAGCAGTACTTC
CSANPRGEQYF
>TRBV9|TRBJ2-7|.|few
TGTGCCAGCAGCGTGGGGTCTTGGACTTTCTACGAGCAGTACTTC
CASSVGSWTFYEQYF
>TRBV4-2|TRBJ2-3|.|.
TGTGCCAGCAGCCCCACGACCCAGCGAGGGGGACATATCAGGTCAGATACGCAGTATTTT
CASSPTTQRGGHIRSDTQYF
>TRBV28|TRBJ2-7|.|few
TGTGCCAGCAGCCCGCGTGGGTGGGACTACGAGCAGTACTTC
CASSPRGWDYEQYF
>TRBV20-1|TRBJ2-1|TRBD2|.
TGCAGTGCCACGGGACTAGTCGCGGATGAGCAGTTCTTC
CSATGLVADEQFF
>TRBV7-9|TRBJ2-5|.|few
TGTGCCAGCAGCTCTACCTCTAAGTACCAAGAGACCCAGTACTTC
CASSSTSKYQETQYF
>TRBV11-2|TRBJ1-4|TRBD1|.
TGTGCCAGCAGCCAAGGGACAGGGAATGAAAAACTGTTTTTT
CASSQGTGNEKLFF
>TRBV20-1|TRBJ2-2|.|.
TGCAGTGCTAGGAGGTTAGAGCCCGGGGAGCTGTTTTTT
CSARRLEPGELFF
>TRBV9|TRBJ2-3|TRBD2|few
TGTGCCAGCAGCGGCTCCACGAGCGGGGGGGTGACGCAGTATTTT
CASSGSTSGGVTQYF
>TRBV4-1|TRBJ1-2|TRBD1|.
TGCGCCAGCAGCCAAACCCCGACAGGGGGTGGGTATGGCTACACCTTC
CASSQTPTGGGYGYTF
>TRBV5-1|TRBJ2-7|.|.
TGCGCCAACAGCTTGGTTGGAGGGGGCTCCTACGAGCAGTACTTC
CANSLVGGGSYEQYF
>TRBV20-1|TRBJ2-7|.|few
TGCAGTGCTAGAGCCTACCGCGCCTACGAGCAGTACTTC
CSARAYRAYEQYF
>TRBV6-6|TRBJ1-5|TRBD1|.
TGTGCCAGCAGTGACAGGGGGCTGAATCAGCCCCAGCATTTT
CASSDRGLNQPQHF
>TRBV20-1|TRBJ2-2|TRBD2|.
TGCAGTGCTAGACTAAGCGGGAAGGGGCGGGCCGGGGAGCTGTTTTTT
CSARLSGKGRAGELFF